These 13 T cell receptor beta chains were sequenced from one sample in a study of vaccination effects on CD4 cells after COVID-19. These receptors have no known antigen. Profiled with immunoSEQ multiplex PCR; TCRdb holds only in-frame clones, not every one. The sample includes about 79,000 clones, roughly 74% of them seen just once. Sequencing in the ViraFEST assay came after antigen-specific CD4+ T cells had been expanded with viral peptide pools, which were used to stimulate PBMC. Following 10 days of culture, CD4+ T cells were isolated. Here the sequenced sample was CD4+ T cells from PBMCs cultured with HCoV-229E spike peptides, taken before COVID-19 vaccination. Receptors were obtained from a human donor who received a COVID-19 vaccine.

This sequence joins TRBV3-1 (or the pseudogene TRBV3-2) and TRBJ2-3; D could derive from TRBD1 or TRBD2 (6 bases each). Deletions cut 4 bases from V and 0 bases from J, with 14 bases between. Per germline, CDR1 LGHDT and CDR2 YNNKEL (reference sequence). The CDR3 contains 16 residues. CDR3 DNA sequence: TGTGCCAGCAGCCCCGGAGGGGGTAGGAGCACAGATACGCAGTATTTT. This translates into CASSPGGGRSTDTQYF.

The chain couples TRBV19 to TRBJ1-4; 7 bases are a match to TRBD1. Germline trimming cut 7 bases from V and 4 bases from J; bases unmatched to any gene: 9. The length of the CDR3 is 15 residues. The germline V gene has CDR1 LNHDA and CDR2 SQIVND (reference sequence). The CDR3 loop is CASTRGKGVNEKLFF. The CDR3 nucleotides read TGTGCCAGTACCAGGGGGAAAGGAGTTAATGAAAAACTGTTTTTT.

This clone appeared once. The chain is built from TRBV18 and TRBJ1-2; 8 bases map to TRBD1. Trimming took 1 base from V and 4 from J; bases not matched to a gene: 8. Germline values: CDR1 KGHSH, CDR2 LQKENI. CDR3 length: 16 amino acids. The CDR3, as DNA: TGTGCCAGCTCACCACTCGGGACAGGCGAACTCTATGGCTACACCTTC. Protein product: CASSPLGTGELYGYTF.

The V and J genes are TRBV6-5 and TRBJ2-7; 7 bases fit TRBD2. The germline CDR1 and CDR2 sequences are MNHEY and SVGAGI. V lost 4 bases to trimming and J lost 6 bases; unmatched junction nucleotides: 9. The CDR3 extends over 14 amino acids. The DNA for the CDR3 is TGTGCCAGCAGTTTAGGGAGGGCGGCGAGCGAGCAGTACGTC. It yields the protein CASSLGRAASEQYV.

The chain joins TRBV19 to TRBJ2-5, with unresolved D. Germline CDR1 is LNHDA and CDR2 is SQIVND (reference sequence). The ends were cut back, 4 bases at V and 2 bases at J, with 14 bases in the middle. The CDR3 has 15 amino acids. The CDR3 nucleotides read TGTGCCAGTAGTAACCAACTCGTAGGGCAAGAGACCCAGTACTTC. Its translation is CASSNQLVGQETQYF.

This sequence joins TRBV6-6 and TRBJ1-2; D is uncertain. CDR3 length: 12 residues. Trimming shortened V by 6 bases and J by 3 bases, and 8 bases separated the two germline ends. Germline lookup yields CDR1 MNHNY and CDR2 SVGAGI (reference sequence). CDR3 protein: CASSSPDYGYTF. CDR3 nucleotides: TGTGCCAGCAGCTCCCCAGACTATGGCTACACCTTC.

The rearrangement uses TRBV28 and TRBJ2-3, with D perhaps matching TRBD1 (5 bases). Germline V lookup: CDR1 MDHEN, CDR2 SYDVKM. There are 16 residues in the CDR3. Between the trimmed V and J ends, which lost 4 bases and 0 bases, there was a span of 14 bases. CDR3 protein: CASSCSGCPSTDTQYF. The CDR3 region has the DNA TGTGCCAGCAGTTGCTCAGGGTGTCCTAGCACAGATACGCAGTATTTT. The full variable domain, rest sourced from reference TRBV28 and TRBJ2-3, is DVKVTQSSRYLVKRTGEKVFLECVQDMDHENMFWYRQDPGLGLRLIYFSYDVKMKEKGDIPEGYSVSREKKERFSLILESASTNQTSMYLCASSCSGCPSTDTQYFGPGTRLTVL.

This rearrangement joins TRBV28 to TRBJ2-1, with TRBD1 matching over 7 bases. This CDR3 is built from 14 residues. Germline lookup yields CDR1 MDHEN and CDR2 SYDVKM. The junction had 3 bases not matched to a gene; V was cut back by 6 bases and J by 1 base. CDR3 DNA: TGTGCCAGCAGAGGACAGGCTTCCTACAATGAGCAGTTCTTC. Its protein is CASRGQASYNEQFF.

The chain uses TRBV19 and TRBJ1-3, with no clear D. This CDR3 has 14 residues. V shed 5 bases and J shed 0 bases, with 8 bases lying between them. CDR1 is LNHDA and CDR2 is SQIVND in the germline V gene (reference sequence). The CDR3 DNA reads TGTGCCAGTAGTGTGGGGTACTCTGGAAACACCATATATTTT. It is translated as CASSVGYSGNTIYF.

The chain links TRBV7-9 to TRBJ2-5, with TRBD1 identical over 8 bases. CDR1 and CDR2 (germline): SEHNR, FQNEAQ (reference sequence). The CDR3 is made up of 16 amino acids. V was pared by 3 bases and J by 5 bases, with 11 bases of the junction left unmatched. Written as DNA, the CDR3 is TGTGCCAGCAGCTTTCCAGGGGGCGTCGCGAAGGAGACCCAGTACTTC. Translated: CASSFPGGVAKETQYF.

The chain has TRBV7-2 and TRBJ1-5; D is uncertain. Germline V gene data show CDR1 as SGHTA and CDR2 as FQGNSA. The CDR3 contains 13 residues. Trimming removed 2 bases from V and 7 bases from J, with 9 bases in between. The CDR3 region is CASSLNWQQPQHF. Written as DNA, the CDR3 is TGTGCCAGCAGCTTAAATTGGCAGCAGCCCCAGCATTTT.

The rearrangement joins TRBV5-1 to TRBJ1-1; D is possibly TRBD1 (5 bases). The CDR3 contains 15 residues. Trimming pared 4 bases from V and 1 base from J, leaving 14 bases between. Looked up from germline, CDR1 is SGHRS and CDR2 is YFSETQ. CDR3 region: CASSPGLQGNTEAFF. CDR3 nucleotides: TGCGCCAGCAGCCCTGGGCTCCAGGGGAACACTGAAGCTTTCTTT. The full variable domain, its missing parts supplied by reference TRBV5-1 and TRBJ1-1, is KAGVTQTPRYLIKTRGQQVTLSCSPISGHRSVSWYQQTPGQGLQFLFEYFSETQRNKGNFPGRFSGRQFSNSRSEMNVSTLELGDSALYLCASSPGLQGNTEAFFGQGTRLTVV.

The gene calls are TRBV11-2 and TRBJ2-2; possible D gene TRBD2, 6 bases. Germline CDR1 SGHAT, CDR2 FQNNGV. The CDR3 is 17 residues long. Trimming took off 5 bases at V and 0 bases at J, with 16 bases between the two ends. The CDR3: CASSKKSGGSNTGELFF. Here the CDR3 DNA reads TGTGCCAGCAGCAAAAAATCCGGGGGATCGAACACCGGGGAGCTGTTTTTT. The full variable domain, in which reference TRBV11-2 and TRBJ2-2 provide the parts outside the CDR3, is EAGVAQSPRYKIIEKRQSVAFWCNPISGHATLYWYQQILGQGPKLLIQFQNNGVVDDSQLPKDRFSAERLKGVDSTLKIQPAKLEDSAVYLCASSKKSGGSNTGELFFGEGSRLTVL.